This T cell receptor beta chain was found in a study of molecular identifiers for immune sequencing clone quantification. Study findings and constraints: Identical TCR molecules that share a barcode could lead to an underestimation of highly expanded clone sizes.

This clonotype was counted ten times or more. Its antigen is undetermined. V was trimmed by 3 bases and J by 6 bases, leaving 11 bases between them. The CDR3 consists of 12 residues. Germline V gene data show CDR1 as GTSNPN and CDR2 as SVGIG (reference sequence). Naive CD8 T cells underwent sorting with the CD8+CD4-CCR7+CD45RA+ definition. TCRdb redid the calling of the PCR reads with MiXCR, one entry per CDR3 protein. This sample has 70,000 to 95,000 distinct CDR3 sequences, with around 20% found just once. The source of this sequence is a human donor in good health. Some libraries in this study had Jurkat cell RNA spiked in. Input material: naive CD8+ T cells from blood, with Jurkat cell RNA spiked in. As to subset: FACS-sorted CD8+CD4-CCR7+CD45RA+ naive T cells. The chain joins TRBV30 to TRBJ1-2; D possibly corresponds to TRBD1 (5 bases). CDR3 nucleotides: TGTGCCTGGAGACCAGGGTTCCATGGCTACACCTTC. Translated, it gives CAWRPGFHGYTF.